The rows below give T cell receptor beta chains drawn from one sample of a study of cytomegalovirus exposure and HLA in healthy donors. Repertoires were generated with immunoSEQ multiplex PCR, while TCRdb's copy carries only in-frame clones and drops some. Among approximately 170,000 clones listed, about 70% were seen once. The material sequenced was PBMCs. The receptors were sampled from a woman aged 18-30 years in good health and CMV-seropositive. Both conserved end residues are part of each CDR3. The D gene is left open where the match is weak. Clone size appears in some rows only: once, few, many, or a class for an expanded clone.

CDR3nt: TGCGCCAGCAGCTCGGACAGGCCCGATCAGCCCCAGCATTTT
CDR3aa: CASSSDRPDQPQHF
j_gene: TRBJ1-5
d_gene: TRBD1
v_gene: TRBV5-1
abundance: -

CDR3nt: TGTGCCAGCAGTTATCGTACAGACTACGAGCAGTACTTC
CDR3aa: CASSYRTDYEQYF
j_gene: TRBJ2-7
d_gene: -
v_gene: TRBV6-5
abundance: -

CDR3nt: TGTGCCAGCTCAACAACAGGGGAGGCCCGACGCAATCAGCCCCAGCATTTT
CDR3aa: CASSTTGEARRNQPQHF
j_gene: TRBJ1-5
d_gene: TRBD1
v_gene: TRBV18
abundance: -

CDR3nt: TGTGCCAGTAGTGTACAGGGAACCTACAATGAGCAGTTCTTC
CDR3aa: CASSVQGTYNEQFF
j_gene: TRBJ2-1
d_gene: -
v_gene: TRBV19
abundance: few

CDR3nt: TGTGCTCGAGGACAGGGGGCTTCGGGGGAGCAGTACTTC
CDR3aa: CARGQGASGEQYF
j_gene: TRBJ2-7
d_gene: TRBD1
v_gene: TRBV30
abundance: -

CDR3nt: TGTGCCAGCTCATCCAACAGGGGTGAGGATGAAAAACTGTTTTTT
CDR3aa: CASSSNRGEDEKLFF
j_gene: TRBJ1-4
d_gene: TRBD1
v_gene: TRBV18
abundance: -

CDR3nt: TGCGCCAGCAGCCAAGATACGACAGCTCCTAATGAAAAACTGTTTTTT
CDR3aa: CASSQDTTAPNEKLFF
j_gene: TRBJ1-4
d_gene: -
v_gene: TRBV4-1
abundance: -

CDR3nt: TGCGCCAGCAGCCAAGATTTACTGAGCTCCTACGAGCAGTACTTC
CDR3aa: CASSQDLLSSYEQYF
j_gene: TRBJ2-7
d_gene: -
v_gene: TRBV4-1
abundance: -

CDR3nt: TGCAGTGCTAGCCCCCCCTCGGGCTACACCTTC
CDR3aa: CSASPPSGYTF
j_gene: TRBJ1-2
d_gene: -
v_gene: TRBV20-1
abundance: -

CDR3nt: TGTGCCAGCAGCTTAGTTGGGGGCTACACCGGGGAGCTGTTTTTT
CDR3aa: CASSLVGGYTGELFF
j_gene: TRBJ2-2
d_gene: -
v_gene: TRBV7-8
abundance: -

CDR3nt: TGTGCCAGCAGTGCCGGACAGGGAACACCCTACGAGCAGTACTTC
CDR3aa: CASSAGQGTPYEQYF
j_gene: TRBJ2-7
d_gene: TRBD1
v_gene: TRBV25-1
abundance: -

CDR3nt: TGTGCCAGTTCCGAGACAGGGTTTTCTAGTGAGCAGTTCTTC
CDR3aa: CASSETGFSSEQFF
j_gene: TRBJ2-1
d_gene: TRBD1
v_gene: TRBV6-5
abundance: -

CDR3nt: TGCAGCGCGCGGGGCGCGGGGCGCGGAGGAAACACCATATATTTT
CDR3aa: CSARGAGRGGNTIYF
j_gene: TRBJ1-3
d_gene: -
v_gene: TRBV29-1
abundance: -

CDR3nt: TGCGCCAGCACCCGTTTTGGGACAGGGGGCGTTGATACGCAGTATTTT
CDR3aa: CASTRFGTGGVDTQYF
j_gene: TRBJ2-3
d_gene: TRBD1
v_gene: TRBV5-1
abundance: -

CDR3nt: TGTGCCAGCAGTGAAGGTAACAGAAATTCACCCCTCCACTTT
CDR3aa: CASSEGNRNSPLHF
j_gene: TRBJ1-6
d_gene: -
v_gene: TRBV6-1
abundance: -

CDR3nt: TGTGCCAGCTCACCACCGACGCCCCCCAGGGTCGAGCAGTACTTC
CDR3aa: CASSPPTPPRVEQYF
j_gene: TRBJ2-7
d_gene: -
v_gene: TRBV18
abundance: -

CDR3nt: TGTGCCAGCAGACACGTAACAGGGGAAGAGACCCAGTACTTC
CDR3aa: CASRHVTGEETQYF
j_gene: TRBJ2-5
d_gene: TRBD1
v_gene: TRBV28
abundance: -

CDR3nt: TGTGCCTGGAGTGAATATTTATTAGGGGCTGAAGCTTTCTTT
CDR3aa: CAWSEYLLGAEAFF
j_gene: TRBJ1-1
d_gene: -
v_gene: TRBV30
abundance: -

CDR3nt: TGTGCCAGCAGCATGGGGACTAGCGGGACAATTTCGGATACGCAGTATTTT
CDR3aa: CASSMGTSGTISDTQYF
j_gene: TRBJ2-3
d_gene: TRBD2
v_gene: TRBV11-3
abundance: few

CDR3nt: TGTGCCAGCAGCGTAGCATGGTCGCTAGCGGGGGGATCTGAGCAGTTCTTC
CDR3aa: CASSVAWSLAGGSEQFF
j_gene: TRBJ2-1
d_gene: TRBD2
v_gene: TRBV9
abundance: -

CDR3nt: TGCGCCAGCAGCTTCCAGGGTGGCTCAGATACGCAGTATTTT
CDR3aa: CASSFQGGSDTQYF
j_gene: TRBJ2-3
d_gene: -
v_gene: TRBV5-1
abundance: -

CDR3nt: TGTGCCTGGAGCCGGGACTCCCGAACTGAAGCTTTCTTT
CDR3aa: CAWSRDSRTEAFF
j_gene: TRBJ1-1
d_gene: -
v_gene: TRBV30
abundance: -

CDR3nt: TGTGCCAGCAGCGTAAGGCGTTTAGGACAGGGTATTTCTGAGCAGTACTTC
CDR3aa: CASSVRRLGQGISEQYF
j_gene: TRBJ2-7
d_gene: TRBD1
v_gene: TRBV7-2
abundance: -

CDR3nt: TGTGCTAGTGGTCCCGCCCTACTAGTTCTCTCCCTAGAGACCCAGTACTTC
CDR3aa: CASGPALLVLSLETQYF
j_gene: TRBJ2-5
d_gene: -
v_gene: TRBV12-5
abundance: -

CDR3nt: TGTGCCAGCAGCTTGGGTATGGGCCAGCATGGCTACACCTTC
CDR3aa: CASSLGMGQHGYTF
j_gene: TRBJ1-2
d_gene: -
v_gene: TRBV5-4
abundance: -

CDR3nt: TGTGCCTGGAGTGTACTCAGGGTTAAGACAGATACGCAGTATTTT
CDR3aa: CAWSVLRVKTDTQYF
j_gene: TRBJ2-3
d_gene: -
v_gene: TRBV30
abundance: -

CDR3nt: TGTGCCAGTAAGAAGGAAGAAAAGCGGTATGGCTACACCTTC
CDR3aa: CASKKEEKRYGYTF
j_gene: TRBJ1-2
d_gene: -
v_gene: TRBV19
abundance: -

CDR3nt: TGTGCCAGCAGTACCCAGTCCGTCTACACCTTC
CDR3aa: CASSTQSVYTF
j_gene: TRBJ1-2
d_gene: -
v_gene: TRBV28
abundance: once

CDR3nt: TGTGCCAGCAGCCCAGCAGGGTTCTATGGCTACACCTTC
CDR3aa: CASSPAGFYGYTF
j_gene: TRBJ1-2
d_gene: -
v_gene: TRBV21-1
abundance: -

CDR3nt: TGTGCCAGCAGCCCCGGACTAGCGGGAGGAGAGACCCAGTACTTC
CDR3aa: CASSPGLAGGETQYF
j_gene: TRBJ2-5
d_gene: TRBD2
v_gene: TRBV2
abundance: -

CDR3nt: TGCGCCAGCAGCCACCCGGGACAGGCGATCTATGGCTACACCTTC
CDR3aa: CASSHPGQAIYGYTF
j_gene: TRBJ1-2
d_gene: TRBD1
v_gene: TRBV4-1
abundance: -

CDR3nt: TGTGCCAGCAGCGACAGGGGTGGCCCCTCCTACGAGCAGTACTTC
CDR3aa: CASSDRGGPSYEQYF
j_gene: TRBJ2-7
d_gene: TRBD1
v_gene: TRBV27
abundance: -

CDR3nt: TGCGCCAGCAGCATAGGACAGGGCTATGGCTACACCTTC
CDR3aa: CASSIGQGYGYTF
j_gene: TRBJ1-2
d_gene: TRBD1
v_gene: TRBV5-1
abundance: -

CDR3nt: TGCAGCGTGGAAGCGGAAGCGGGGAACGCTAATGAAAAACTGTTTTTT
CDR3aa: CSVEAEAGNANEKLFF
j_gene: TRBJ1-4
d_gene: -
v_gene: TRBV29-1
abundance: few

CDR3nt: TGTGCTAGCAGCTTACTTACGGGACAGGGCGACACCGGGGAGCTGTTTTTT
CDR3aa: CASSLLTGQGDTGELFF
j_gene: TRBJ2-2
d_gene: TRBD1
v_gene: TRBV7-7
abundance: -

CDR3nt: TGTGCCAGCAGTTACTTCCAGGGCTACGAGCAGTACTTC
CDR3aa: CASSYFQGYEQYF
j_gene: TRBJ2-7
d_gene: -
v_gene: TRBV6-5
abundance: -

CDR3nt: TGTGCCAGCAGTGAGTGGACTAGCGGAGGCACAGATACGCAGTATTTT
CDR3aa: CASSEWTSGGTDTQYF
j_gene: TRBJ2-3
d_gene: TRBD2
v_gene: TRBV28
abundance: -

CDR3nt: TGTGCCAGCAGCAAACGGGTTTCATCAATGAACACTGAAGCTTTCTTT
CDR3aa: CASSKRVSSMNTEAFF
j_gene: TRBJ1-1
d_gene: -
v_gene: TRBV4-2
abundance: -

CDR3nt: TGCGCCAGCAGCCGTACAGGAGCGGGCAGCGGAATAGAGACCCAGTACTTC
CDR3aa: CASSRTGAGSGIETQYF
j_gene: TRBJ2-5
d_gene: -
v_gene: TRBV5-1
abundance: few

CDR3nt: TGTGCCAGCCGGACAGGGGAATTGGGGTCACCCCTCCACTTT
CDR3aa: CASRTGELGSPLHF
j_gene: TRBJ1-6
d_gene: TRBD1
v_gene: TRBV28
abundance: -

CDR3nt: TGTGCCAGCAGTTTATCTGGGCTAGGGAGGGCGGACACTGAAGCTTTCTTT
CDR3aa: CASSLSGLGRADTEAFF
j_gene: TRBJ1-1
d_gene: -
v_gene: TRBV27
abundance: -

CDR3nt: TGTGCCACCTCAGGAGGAACTAATGAAAAACTGTTTTTT
CDR3aa: CATSGGTNEKLFF
j_gene: TRBJ1-4
d_gene: -
v_gene: TRBV10-3
abundance: few

CDR3nt: TGTGCCAGCAGTTTTGTGAGACAGGGGGGCAATGAGCAGTTCTTC
CDR3aa: CASSFVRQGGNEQFF
j_gene: TRBJ2-1
d_gene: TRBD1
v_gene: TRBV28
abundance: -

CDR3nt: TGTGCCAGCGAACAGGGGGCTAACACTGAAGCTTTCTTT
CDR3aa: CASEQGANTEAFF
j_gene: TRBJ1-1
d_gene: TRBD1
v_gene: TRBV25-1
abundance: few

CDR3nt: TGTGCCAGCAGCTTGGATTACAGGTTGAACACTGAAGCTTTCTTT
CDR3aa: CASSLDYRLNTEAFF
j_gene: TRBJ1-1
d_gene: -
v_gene: TRBV5-4
abundance: few

CDR3nt: TGCGCCAGCAGCCCGGAGGGACTCACAGATACGCAGTATTTT
CDR3aa: CASSPEGLTDTQYF
j_gene: TRBJ2-3
d_gene: -
v_gene: TRBV5-1
abundance: -

CDR3nt: TGTGCCAGCAGTTTTCGGGGGGCCCCATTCACAGATACGCAGTATTTT
CDR3aa: CASSFRGAPFTDTQYF
j_gene: TRBJ2-3
d_gene: -
v_gene: TRBV6-5
abundance: -

CDR3nt: TGTGCCAGCAGTTGGTCAGGGAACCTAGGGGGCTACACCTTC
CDR3aa: CASSWSGNLGGYTF
j_gene: TRBJ1-2
d_gene: -
v_gene: TRBV28
abundance: once

CDR3nt: TGTGCCTGGAGTGTAGGACTAGCGGGTGGCGAGCAGTACTTC
CDR3aa: CAWSVGLAGGEQYF
j_gene: TRBJ2-7
d_gene: TRBD2
v_gene: TRBV30
abundance: -

CDR3nt: TGTGCCAGCAGCGGGACAGGGGGCTACGAGCAGTACTTC
CDR3aa: CASSGTGGYEQYF
j_gene: TRBJ2-7
d_gene: TRBD1
v_gene: TRBV6-1
abundance: -

CDR3nt: TGTGCCAGCAGTGACAGGGCAGGAGAAAAACTGTTTTTT
CDR3aa: CASSDRAGEKLFF
j_gene: TRBJ1-4
d_gene: -
v_gene: TRBV2
abundance: -